The clone carrying this T cell receptor (beta chain) was recorded once. The antigen remains unidentified. Trimming shortened V by 5 bases and J by 5 bases, and 12 bases separated the two germline ends. The CDR3 contains 13 residues. CDR1 is SGHVS and CDR2 is FNYEAQ in the germline V gene. It was focal radiation plus CTLA-4 blockade with ipilimumab that patients with chemo-refractory metastatic non-small-cell lung cancer received. These data belong to a study of radiotherapy plus CTLA-4 blockade in lung cancer. Study-level information: Objective response was observed in about 19% of patients, and disease control in less than 35%.

Sequencing was performed with immunoSEQ multiplex PCR; in TCRdb, only in-frame clones are kept and a portion is missing. The repertoire holds about 80,000 clones, 70% to 85% seen once, with 0.79% in the top ten. Study findings and constraints: Reports identified early blood T cell clone dynamics, with interferon-beta, as the best response predictor. Blood-borne expansion of tumor-derived TCR clones followed radiotherapy plus ipilimumab.

The clonotype comes from a human donor with non-small cell lung cancer who had stable disease on radiotherapy plus ipilimumab. The rearrangement joins TRBV7-6 to TRBJ1-1; no clear D gene. The sample in question was peripheral blood, obtained from a patient treated with radiotherapy plus ipilimumab. The CDR3 bases are TGTGCCAGCAGCCAAGACCGGGTAACTGAAGCTTTCTTT. This translates into CASSQDRVTEAFF.